The T cell receptor (beta chain) described here comes from a study of cytomegalovirus exposure and HLA in healthy donors. Study in general: A previous analysis identified 100 million to 120 million unique TCR beta sequences derived from roughly 180 million T cells. Study-wide results and limits: In an earlier analysis, most TCR beta V segments were productive about 87% or about 30% of the time. In vitro, three CMV-associated chains proved specific for CMV antigens.

The V and J ends lost 6 bases and 3 bases, in that order; junction bases with no gene match: 4. The CDR3 contains 13 residues. Germline CDR1 and CDR2: SGHAT and FQNNGV. Both 60 Vbeta primers and 13 Jbeta primers went into the PCR. TCRdb's copy holds only in-frame clones and misses some; the assay was immunoSEQ multiplex PCR. The sample yields 60,000 to 70,000 clones, around three quarters seen once. With respect to this clone: Its specificity is not known.

This TCR came from a woman between 25 and 40 years old in good health and CMV-seronegative. Sequencing input: PBMCs. The chain couples TRBV11-2 to TRBJ1-1; 7 nucleotides align to TRBD1. CDR3 residues: CASRHTGDTEAFF. The DNA for the CDR3 is TGTGCCAGCAGACACACAGGGGACACTGAAGCTTTCTTT.